The next 23 T cell receptor beta chains were all read from a single sample in a study of blood T cell repertoires in COVID-19. Clones were read by immunoSEQ multiplex PCR, and TCRdb kept only the in-frame ones, dropping some. The sample contains 240,000 or so clones, approximately 86% of which appear only once. Sequencing was performed on peripheral blood. The receptors come from a woman aged 70-85 years with active or convalescent COVID-19.

The chain joins TRBV18 to TRBJ1-2; TRBD1 matches at 10 bases. The V and J ends lost 3 bases and 4 bases, in that order; junction bases with no gene match: 5. The germline V gene encodes CDR1 KGHSH and CDR2 LQKENI. The CDR3 length is 15 residues. CDR3 in DNA: TGTGCCAGCTCACCCACGACAGGGGGCGGCTATGGCTACACCTTC. This sequence encodes CASSPTTGGGYGYTF.

This clone was counted a few times. The chain has TRBV7-2 and TRBJ2-5; D is possibly TRBD2 (5 bases). V dropped 5 bases and J dropped 4 bases, with 17 bases sitting between them. This CDR3 spans 15 amino acids. Germline lookup yields CDR1 SGHTA and CDR2 FQGNSA. CDR3 amino acids: CASSEGLPVVETQYF. Written as DNA, the CDR3 is TGTGCCAGCAGCGAGGGCCTGCCGGTCGTAGAGACCCAGTACTTC.

This rearrangement joins TRBV10-3 to TRBJ1-6; no reliable D call. The V end was cut by 3 bases, the J end by 10 bases, with 19 bases between. This CDR3 spans 16 amino acids. In germline, CDR1 is ENHRY, CDR2 SYGVKD. This CDR3 reads CAISENLWAQRSPLHF. CDR3 sequence (DNA): TGTGCCATCAGTGAAAACCTATGGGCCCAACGCTCACCCCTCCACTTT.

The CDR3 region is CAISESLLAANTGELFF. CDR3 coding DNA: TGTGCCATCAGTGAGTCACTGCTAGCGGCGAACACCGGGGAGCTGTTTTTT. This chain links TRBV10-3 with TRBJ2-2; 7 nucleotides match TRBD2. The germline gives CDR1 ENHRY, CDR2 SYGVKD. The CDR3 loop spans 17 amino acids. With 0 bases clipped from V and 0 bases from J, the junction kept 4 bases outside the gene matches.

The chain joins TRBV4-2 to TRBJ1-5; D gene ambiguous. This CDR3 has 16 amino acids. Trimming took off 0 bases at V and 5 bases at J, with 14 bases between the two ends. Germline assignment: CDR1 LGHNA and CDR2 YNFKEQ. The CDR3 DNA sequence: TGTGCCAGCAGCCAAGATTTAAAGGGAGGCGATCAGCCCCAGCATTTT. This translates into CASSQDLKGGDQPQHF.

The chain couples TRBV14 to TRBJ1-2, with unresolved D. Between the trimmed V and J ends, which lost 1 base and 8 bases, there was a span of 17 bases. The CDR3 is 15 amino acids. Germline CDR1 reads SGHDN; CDR2 reads FVKESK. As DNA, the CDR3 is TGTGCCAGCAGCCAAGCCTCTGGGAGGAGAGTGGGCTACACCTTC. Amino acid sequence: CASSQASGRRVGYTF.

The CDR3 reads CASSLTPGYGTEAFF. The CDR3 DNA is TGTGCCAGCAGCTTAACACCAGGGTACGGCACTGAAGCTTTCTTT. The chain carries TRBV7-3 and TRBJ1-1; TRBD1 is a possible D gene (5 bases). This CDR3 has 15 amino acids. V lost 0 bases and J lost 4, with 12 bases in between. Germline assignment: CDR1 SGHTA and CDR2 FQGTGA.

The rearrangement links TRBV7-9 to TRBJ2-5; 12 bases are a match to TRBD2. In germline, CDR1 is SEHNR, CDR2 FQNEAQ (reference sequence). The V segment lost 5 bases and the J segment 5 bases; nucleotides outside the gene matches: 6. This CDR3 is built from 15 residues. Here the CDR3 reads CASSATSGGGETQYF. The CDR3 DNA follows: TGTGCCAGCAGCGCGACTAGCGGGGGCGGGGAGACCCAGTACTTC.

The chain couples TRBV10-2 to TRBJ2-2, with D perhaps TRBD2 (6 bases). The CDR3 length is 14 residues. The germline CDR1 and CDR2 sequences are WSHSY and SAAADI. Trimming shortened V by 11 bases and J by 4 bases, and 17 bases separated the two germline ends. The CDR3 nucleotides are TGCGCCGGGGGGACGGGGCGAATCACCGGGGAGCTGTTTTTT. The encoded protein is CAGGTGRITGELFF.

Only one count was recorded for this clone. The chain carries TRBV10-3 and TRBJ2-7; TRBD1 aligns across 7 bases. The CDR3 is made up of 14 amino acids. Germline-derived CDR1 and CDR2 are ENHRY and SYGVKD. V dropped 5 bases and J dropped 6; count of bases not matched to a gene: 10. DNA for the CDR3: TGTGCCATCAGTTCGGCGACAGGGTGGGGCGAGCAGTACTTC. Translation: CAISSATGWGEQYF.

There are a few counts of this clone. This chain joins TRBV10-2 and TRBJ1-3, with D unresolved. This CDR3 has 16 amino acids. CDR1 is WSHSY and CDR2 is SAAADI in the germline V gene. Trimming took off 2 bases at V and 2 bases at J, with 13 bases between the two ends. This CDR3 is CASSERRMTTGNTIYF. DNA of the CDR3: TGCGCCAGCAGTGAGAGGAGAATGACTACTGGAAACACCATATATTTT.

The rearrangement uses TRBV4-1 and TRBJ1-2; D is uncertain. V lost 1 base and J lost 4, with 16 bases in between. The CDR3 totals 16 residues. Germline-derived CDR1 and CDR2 are MGHRA and YSYEKL. The CDR3 DNA follows: TGCGCCAGCAGCCAAGTGACCCAGGCTATGGGCTATGGCTACACCTTC. It yields the protein CASSQVTQAMGYGYTF.

The chain links TRBV6-5 to TRBJ1-2; no definite D call. V gave up 0 bases and J gave up 8 bases, with 13 bases separating them. This CDR3 contains 14 residues. Germline lookup yields CDR1 MNHEY and CDR2 SVGAGI. CDR3 sequence: CASSYSWDRGGYTF. CDR3 nucleotides: TGTGCCAGCAGTTACTCGTGGGATCGGGGAGGCTACACCTTC.

The chain joins TRBV3-1 (or the pseudogene TRBV3-2) to TRBJ1-2; D is unclear. Per germline, CDR1 LGHDT and CDR2 YNNKEL (reference sequence). The CDR3 spans 12 residues. The germline V and J ends were trimmed by 8 bases and 5 bases, with 12 bases remaining between them. CDR3 nucleotide sequence: TGTGCCAGCCGCAGCGTGATTTATGGCTACACCTTC. Its translation: CASRSVIYGYTF.

V and J are TRBV7-9 and TRBJ2-5, with unresolved D. CDR3 length equals 18 residues. Trimming removed 2 bases at V and 5 bases at J, with 24 bases between. The germline CDR1 and CDR2 sequences are SEHNR and FQNEAQ (reference sequence). CDR3 region: CASSLYFDWPNTRETQYF. CDR3 nucleotide sequence: TGTGCCAGCAGCTTATACTTCGATTGGCCGAATACCAGGGAGACCCAGTACTTC.

The V gene is TRBV4-2, the J gene TRBJ1-5; D unclear. Trimming took 3 bases from V and 7 from J, leaving 10 bases between them. The CDR3 length is 13 residues. The germline V gene has CDR1 LGHNA and CDR2 YNFKEQ. This CDR3 reads CASSHQEAQPQHF. The DNA for the CDR3 is TGTGCCAGCAGCCATCAAGAGGCACAGCCCCAGCATTTT.

This rearrangement joins TRBV7-9 to TRBJ1-5, with no clear D. From germline, CDR1 is SEHNR and CDR2 FQNEAQ (reference sequence). This CDR3 comprises 12 residues. V lost 11 bases and J 2 bases, leaving 10 bases between the germline ends. The CDR3 DNA reads TGTGCCGGCGGCACTGGCAATCAGCCCCAGCATTTT. Translating gives CAGGTGNQPQHF.

The chain uses TRBV4-2 and TRBJ2-1; D may be TRBD2 (6 bases). CDR3 length: 14 amino acids. Germline lookup yields CDR1 LGHNA and CDR2 YNFKEQ. V lost 1 base, J lost 8 bases, and 12 bases lay in between. The CDR3: CASSQGRGNYEQFF. The CDR3 nucleotides read TGTGCCAGCAGCCAAGGGAGGGGAAACTATGAGCAGTTCTTC.

The rearrangement uses TRBV6-2 or TRBV6-3 and TRBJ2-3; D perhaps matches TRBD2 (6 bases). This CDR3 is built from 15 residues. Trimming removed 6 bases from V and 3 bases from J, with 16 bases in between. Per the germline V gene, CDR1 is MNHEY and CDR2 is SVGEGT. Here the CDR3 DNA reads TGTGCCAGCAGCATGGGGGGTACCCTAACAGATACGCAGTATTTT. Amino acid sequence: CASSMGGTLTDTQYF.

The chain links TRBV6-1 to TRBJ1-5; D is perhaps TRBD1 (5 bases). Germline values: CDR1 MNHNS, CDR2 SASEGT. CDR3 length: 17 residues. V was shortened by 4 bases and J by 4 bases, with 20 bases between the two germline ends. The CDR3 loop reads CASSGGAAPGVNQPQHF. The CDR3 DNA reads TGTGCCAGCAGTGGAGGGGCTGCCCCGGGGGTAAATCAGCCCCAGCATTTT.

The chain is built from TRBV7-2 and TRBJ2-7, with a weak D call TRBD1 (6 bases). Trimming took off 5 bases at V and 4 bases at J, with 15 bases between the two ends. The V gene's germline CDR1 is SGHTA and CDR2 FQGNSA. CDR3 size: 14 residues. As DNA, the CDR3 is TGTGCCAGCAGCCCAGCGTGGGGGCCATACGAGCAGTACTTC. Its protein is CASSPAWGPYEQYF.

V usage is TRBV11-3 and J usage is TRBJ1-6; D is unclear. CDR1 and CDR2 from the germline V gene are SGHNT and YENEEA. Trimming took off 0 bases at V and 7 bases at J, with 10 bases between the two ends. This CDR3 comprises 15 residues. As DNA, the CDR3 is TGTGCCAGCAGCTTAGATGGAACAGCCAATTCACCCCTCCACTTT. Translating gives CASSLDGTANSPLHF.

The rearrangement links TRBV5-1 to TRBJ1-6, with D hard to call. Germline CDR1 is SGHRS and CDR2 is YFSETQ. Trimming left V 0 bases short and J 7 bases short, with 17 bases between. CDR3 length: 17 amino acids. The CDR3 is CASSLGPPGYSNSPLHF. The CDR3 DNA sequence: TGCGCCAGCAGCTTGGGACCTCCGGGATACTCCAATTCACCCCTCCACTTT.